These 10 T cell receptor beta chains came from one sample sequenced in a study of graft-versus-host responses after intestinal transplantation. Sequenced by immunoSEQ multiplex PCR; TCRdb stores in-frame clones only, minus some. The table includes tens of thousands of clones, roughly nine tenths detected once. These receptors are not linked to any known antigen. Specimen: unstimulated CD8+ T cells sorted from spleen or lymph node cells, collected before intestinal transplant. These receptors came from a human donor who received an intestinal transplant.

This chain joins TRBV27 and TRBJ2-7, with 9 bases fitting TRBD2. Germline-derived CDR1 and CDR2 are MNHEY and SMNVEV (reference sequence). Trimming at V came to 5 bases and at J to 3 bases, leaving 8 bases not matched to a gene. The CDR3 sequence is 15 residues long. This CDR3 is CASSAAGGQRYEQYF. CDR3 coding DNA: TGTGCCAGCAGTGCCGCGGGGGGGCAACGCTACGAGCAGTACTTC.

This clone was seen once. The chain has TRBV4-2 and TRBJ2-5, with 9 bases matching TRBD2. The CDR3 extends over 18 amino acids. After removal of 4 bases from V and 2 bases from J, the junction contained 14 bases not matched to a gene. CDR1 and CDR2 from the germline V gene are LGHNA and YNFKEQ. The CDR3 sequence is CASSLHVSGRPNQETQYF. Written as DNA, the CDR3 is TGTGCCAGCAGCCTACATGTTAGCGGGAGACCTAATCAAGAGACCCAGTACTTC.

The chain couples TRBV27 to TRBJ2-7, with 9 bases lining up with TRBD1. The CDR3 length is 15 residues. The J segment lost 3 bases and the V segment lost 6 bases, leaving 9 bases of the junction unmatched. Germline CDR1 and CDR2: MNHEY and SMNVEV (reference sequence). This chain's CDR3 is CASRARGQGFYEQYF. The CDR3 DNA is TGTGCCAGCAGGGCCCGCGGACAGGGGTTCTACGAGCAGTACTTC.

The CDR3 protein is CASSGGQGSTEAFF. CDR3 coding DNA: TGTGCCAGCAGCGGAGGACAGGGTAGCACTGAAGCTTTCTTT. The V gene is TRBV7-9, the J gene TRBJ1-1; TRBD1 matches at 8 bases. Per the germline V gene, CDR1 is SEHNR and CDR2 is FQNEAQ (reference sequence). V was pared by 5 bases and J by 4 bases, with 6 bases of the junction left unmatched. The CDR3 sequence is 14 residues long.

The chain is built from TRBV10-1 and TRBJ2-1; 7 bases are shared with TRBD2. Germline-derived CDR1 and CDR2 are WNHNN and SYGVQD (reference sequence). V dropped 0 bases and J dropped 1; count of bases not matched to a gene: 3. This CDR3 is 16 amino acids long. As DNA, the CDR3 is TGCGCCAGCAGTGAGTCGGGTAGCGGGTCCTACAATGAGCAGTTCTTC. This codes for CASSESGSGSYNEQFF.

The rearrangement joins TRBV10-3 to TRBJ2-7; 9 bases map to TRBD1. Germline trimming cut 2 bases from V and 4 bases from J; bases unmatched to any gene: 6. The CDR3 has 15 amino acids. From germline, CDR1 is ENHRY and CDR2 SYGVKD. The CDR3, as DNA: TGTGCCATCAGTGAGGGGACAGGGATTGAATACGAGCAGTACTTC. Its protein is CAISEGTGIEYEQYF.

In this sample, this clone turned up once. The V gene is TRBV7-6, the J gene TRBJ2-7; 9 bases align to TRBD1. The CDR3 runs to 15 residues. J gave up 3 bases and V 5 bases, and 8 bases lay outside the gene matches. Germline V gene data show CDR1 as SGHVS and CDR2 as FNYEAQ. The CDR3 bases are TGTGCCAGCAGCCCTGGGACAGGGTTGTTCTACGAGCAGTACTTC. Its protein product is CASSPGTGLFYEQYF.

The chain has TRBV5-1 and TRBJ2-7, with a weak D call TRBD1 (6 bases). This CDR3 contains 15 residues. Germline V gives CDR1 SGHRS, CDR2 YFSETQ. Trimming cost V 3 bases and J 6 bases, with 19 bases left between them. This CDR3 reads CASSSLQGVFVEQYF. CDR3 DNA: TGCGCCAGCAGCTCCTTACAGGGAGTTTTTGTCGAGCAGTACTTC.

The CDR3 loop is CATSRDRDDQPQHF. In DNA form, the CDR3 reads TGTGCCACCAGCCGGGACAGGGACGATCAGCCCCAGCATTTT. This chain joins TRBV15 and TRBJ1-5, with 9 bases that match TRBD1. With V trimmed by 5 bases and J by 5 bases, 4 bases remained unmatched. This CDR3 has 14 amino acids. Germline CDR1 LNHNV, CDR2 YYDKDF (reference sequence).

This clone appeared once. The genes are TRBV6-5 and TRBJ2-3; D is uncertain. This CDR3 comprises 15 residues. V gave up 0 bases and J gave up 1 base, with 8 bases separating them. The V gene's germline CDR1 is MNHEY and CDR2 SVGAGI. The CDR3 nucleotides are TGTGCCAGCAGTTACTCTTCCCGGGGCACAGATACGCAGTATTTT. This translates into CASSYSSRGTDTQYF.